This T cell receptor (beta chain) comes out of a study of blood T cell repertoires in COVID-19. Clones were sequenced by immunoSEQ multiplex PCR, and TCRdb holds only the in-frame ones, with some missing. This sample carries 250,000 to 300,000 clones, roughly 89% of them seen once, and the ten largest clones take around 2.3%. V was clipped by 10 bases and J by 6 bases; unmatched bases: 18. Germline lookup yields CDR1 LNHDA and CDR2 SQIVND (reference sequence). This CDR3 comprises 16 residues. Enrolled during active infection, Seattle patients were then followed longitudinally. This sequence joins TRBV19 and TRBJ1-5; 7 nucleotides line up with TRBD1. Sequences were obtained from peripheral blood. The origin of this receptor is a woman aged 60-75 years with COVID-19, enrolled during active disease. In DNA, the CDR3 is TGTGCCACCCTGTGGATCCCAAACAGGGGACCTCAGCCCCAGCATTTT. It specifies CATLWIPNRGPQPQHF.